This T cell receptor beta chain was documented in a study of cytomegalovirus exposure and HLA in healthy donors. Study-wide findings and caveats: Sequencing depth across donors, presence/absence analyses assumed, was roughly uniform. With DRB1 most and HLA-C fewest, TCR association rates differed between HLA loci in a later analysis.

Germline V gene lookup returns CDR1 ENHRY and CDR2 SYGVKD. The length of the CDR3 is 16 residues. The germline V and J ends were trimmed by 10 bases and 8 bases, with 26 bases remaining between them. 60 Vbeta and 13 Jbeta primers were used in PCR. Clones were sequenced by immunoSEQ multiplex PCR, and TCRdb holds only the in-frame ones, with some missing. The sample yields over 200,000 clones, 70% seen once. On this clone: The antigen is not known.

This chain uses TRBV10-3 with TRBJ2-2; TRBD2 is a possible D gene (6 bases). The specimen sequenced was PBMCs. This clonotype originated in a man in his forties in good health and CMV-seropositive. CDR3 sequence: CATQTWRVSGVGELFF. Written as DNA, the CDR3 is TGTGCCACACAAACCTGGAGGGTTTCGGGCGTTGGGGAGCTGTTTTTT.